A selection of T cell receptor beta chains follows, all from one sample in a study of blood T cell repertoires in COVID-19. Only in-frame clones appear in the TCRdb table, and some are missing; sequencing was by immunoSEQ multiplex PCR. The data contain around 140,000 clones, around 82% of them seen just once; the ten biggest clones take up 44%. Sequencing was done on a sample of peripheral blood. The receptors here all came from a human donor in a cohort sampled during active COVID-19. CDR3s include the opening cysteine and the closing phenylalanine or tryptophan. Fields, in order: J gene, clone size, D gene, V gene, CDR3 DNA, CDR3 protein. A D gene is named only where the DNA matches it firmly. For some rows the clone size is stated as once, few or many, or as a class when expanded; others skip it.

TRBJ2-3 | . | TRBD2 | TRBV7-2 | TGTGCCAGCAGCCCTGGGACTAGCGGCATCTTAGATACGCAGTATTTT | CASSPGTSGILDTQYF
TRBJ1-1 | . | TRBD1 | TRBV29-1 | TGCAGCGTTGGGACAGGGATGAACACTGAAGCTTTCTTT | CSVGTGMNTEAFF
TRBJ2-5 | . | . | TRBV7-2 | TGTGCCAGCAGCCCTTTAGGAGGGAAAGAGACCCAGTACTTC | CASSPLGGKETQYF
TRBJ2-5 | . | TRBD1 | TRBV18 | TGTGCCAGCTCGCAGGGGACAGGGGGAGAGACCCAGTACTTC | CASSQGTGGETQYF
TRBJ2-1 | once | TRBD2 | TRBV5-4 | TGTGCCAGCAGGCCAGATAGCGGGAGGGGGGGTGAGCAGTTCTTC | CASRPDSGRGGEQFF
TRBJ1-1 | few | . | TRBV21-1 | TGTGCCAGCAGCGGACTGGACGGAGGGGTCGACACTGAAGCTTTCTTT | CASSGLDGGVDTEAFF
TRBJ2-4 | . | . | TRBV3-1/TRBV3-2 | TGTGCCAGCAGCCCGCTACAGGGAGCCAAAAACATTCAGTACTTC | CASSPLQGAKNIQYF
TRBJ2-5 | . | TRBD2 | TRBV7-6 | TGTGCCAGCAGCTCCCCGGGACTAGCGGGAGTAGAGACCCAGTACTTC | CASSSPGLAGVETQYF
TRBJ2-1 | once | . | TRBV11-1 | TGTGCCAGCAGCCAGGGGCTGTACAATGAGCAGTTCTTC | CASSQGLYNEQFF
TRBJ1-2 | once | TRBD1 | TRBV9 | TGTGCCAGCAGCCCCAGGACAGGGGGGACCTCCGGCTACACCTTC | CASSPRTGGTSGYTF
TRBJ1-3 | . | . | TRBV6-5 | TGTGCCAGCAGTTACGGGAGGGGATCCTCTGGAAACACCATATATTTT | CASSYGRGSSGNTIYF
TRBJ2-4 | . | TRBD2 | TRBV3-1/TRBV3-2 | TGTGCCAGCAGTGACACCGGGACTAGGCACATTCAGTACTTC | CASSDTGTRHIQYF
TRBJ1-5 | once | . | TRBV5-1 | TGCGCCAGCAGCTTGGGTCTCCGGGGTGATCAGCCCCAGCATTTT | CASSLGLRGDQPQHF
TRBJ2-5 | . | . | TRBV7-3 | TGTGCCAGCAGCTTAATGGGTCGAGGAGCTCAAGAGACCCAGTACTTC | CASSLMGRGAQETQYF
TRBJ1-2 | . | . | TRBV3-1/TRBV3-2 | TGTGCCAGCAGCCAGCAACAGGGCCTCTATGGCTACACCTTC | CASSQQQGLYGYTF
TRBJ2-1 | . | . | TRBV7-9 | TGTGCCAGCAGCGCCGGGGAAAGGCAGTTCTTC | CASSAGERQFF
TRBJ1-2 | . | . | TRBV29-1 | TGCAGCGTTGAAACTCAAGTTGGAGTATATGGCTACACCTTC | CSVETQVGVYGYTF
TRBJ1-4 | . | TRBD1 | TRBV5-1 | TGCGCCAGCAGCCCGGGACAGATGAGGCCCGGTTCCGCTAATGAAAAACTGTTTTTT | CASSPGQMRPGSANEKLFF
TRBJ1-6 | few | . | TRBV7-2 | TGTGCCAGCAGCCCATCAGTCAGTCATTCACCCCTCCACTTT | CASSPSVSHSPLHF
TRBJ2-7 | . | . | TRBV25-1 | TGTGCCAGCAGTGACAGGGGATCCTACGAGCAGTACTTC | CASSDRGSYEQYF
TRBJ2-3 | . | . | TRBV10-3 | TGTGCCGTCCGGGGGGCCGGCACAGATACGCAGTATTTT | CAVRGAGTDTQYF
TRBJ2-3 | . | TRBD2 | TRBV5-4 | TGTGCCAGCAGACTCCAGGGAGGGGAGACGCAGTATTTT | CASRLQGGETQYF
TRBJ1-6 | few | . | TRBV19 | TGTGCCACTCGACCAACAGGGAACGGCTCACCCCTCCACTTT | CATRPTGNGSPLHF
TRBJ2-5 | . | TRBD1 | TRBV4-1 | TGCGCCAGCAGCCAAGAAGTCCAGGGGACAGGCAAACAAGAGACCCAGTACTTC | CASSQEVQGTGKQETQYF
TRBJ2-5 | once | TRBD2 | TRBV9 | TGTGCCAGCAGCGTAGAGGCTAGCGGGGTTGTTGGGGCCCAGTACTTC | CASSVEASGVVGAQYF
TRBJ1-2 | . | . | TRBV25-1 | TGTGCCAGCAGTCCCTGGGGCCACCACTATGGCTACACCTTC | CASSPWGHHYGYTF
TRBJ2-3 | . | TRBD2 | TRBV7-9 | TGTGCCAGCAGCCAACGCTGGCGGGAGGGCGGAGATACGCAGTATTTT | CASSQRWREGGDTQYF
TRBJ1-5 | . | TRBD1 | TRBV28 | TGTGCCAGCAGTCGGACAGGGAACAATCAGCCCCAGCATTTT | CASSRTGNNQPQHF
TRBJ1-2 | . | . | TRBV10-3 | TGTGCCATCAGTGAGTTTGCGGAGAATAACTATGGCTACACCTTC | CAISEFAENNYGYTF
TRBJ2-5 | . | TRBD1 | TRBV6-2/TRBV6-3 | TGTGCCAGCAGTTACTCCAGGGGGCAAATGGAGACCCAGTACTTC | CASSYSRGQMETQYF
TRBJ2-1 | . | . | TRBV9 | TGTGCCAGCAGCGTAGGGCGGGGAAGCTCCTACAATGAGCAGTTCTTC | CASSVGRGSSYNEQFF
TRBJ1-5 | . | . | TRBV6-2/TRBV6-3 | TGTGCCAGCAGTTTTGACAGGAAGGGTAGCAATCAGCCCCAGCATTTT | CASSFDRKGSNQPQHF
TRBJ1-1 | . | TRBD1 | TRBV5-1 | TGCGCCAGCAGCTCACAGGGGGCGAGGACTGAAGCTTTCTTT | CASSSQGARTEAFF
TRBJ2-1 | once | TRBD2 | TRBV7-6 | TGTGCCGTACTTAGCGGGAGGGTCGGGGACAATGAGCAGTTCTTC | CAVLSGRVGDNEQFF
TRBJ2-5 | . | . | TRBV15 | TGTGCCACCAGCTGGCTTAAGGGCCCTACCGGGGGTTGGGAGACCCAGTACTTC | CATSWLKGPTGGWETQYF
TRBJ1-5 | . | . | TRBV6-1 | TGTGCCAGCAGTGAATCTTCCGAGGTGCGGCCCCAGCATTTT | CASSESSEVRPQHF
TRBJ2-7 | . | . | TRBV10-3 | TGTGCCATCAGCAGGATGGCCTACGAGCAGTACTTC | CAISRMAYEQYF
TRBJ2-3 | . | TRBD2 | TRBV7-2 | TGTGCCAGCAGCTTAGCCGGGACTACCCACGGGGATACGCAGTATTTT | CASSLAGTTHGDTQYF
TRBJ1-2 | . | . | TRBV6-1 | TGTGCCAGCAGTGAATGGGACAACCTTAACTATGGCTACACCTTC | CASSEWDNLNYGYTF
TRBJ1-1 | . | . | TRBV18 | TGTGCCAGCTCACCAGAGTTGAACACTGAAGCTTTCTTT | CASSPELNTEAFF
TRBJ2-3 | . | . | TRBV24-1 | TGTGCCACCGCCAGGGGGGAGTGGGATACGCAGTATTTT | CATARGEWDTQYF
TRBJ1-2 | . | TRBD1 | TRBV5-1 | TGCGCCAGCAGCCCTCTAAGGACAGGGGAGAATGGCTACACCTTC | CASSPLRTGENGYTF
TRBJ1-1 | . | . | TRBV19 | TGTGCCAGTAGTATTACCGCAGGGCGGAACACTGAAGCTTTCTTT | CASSITAGRNTEAFF
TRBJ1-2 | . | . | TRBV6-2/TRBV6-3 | TGTGCCAGCAGTCTAGACGGTTTGTCCGGTTCTAACTATGGCTACACCTTC | CASSLDGLSGSNYGYTF
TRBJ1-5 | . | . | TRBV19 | TGTGCCAGTGGGGGGGGTCTTGGACAGCCCCAGCATTTT | CASGGGLGQPQHF
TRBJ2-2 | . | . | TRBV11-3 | TGTGCCAGCAGCTCACCATCGGGTTCCGCCGGGGAGCTGTTTTTT | CASSSPSGSAGELFF
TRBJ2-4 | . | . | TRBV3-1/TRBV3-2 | TGTGCCAGCAGCCAAGTCCGCGGGCGGAGGAACATTCAGTACTTC | CASSQVRGRRNIQYF
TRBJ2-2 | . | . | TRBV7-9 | TGTGCCAGCAGCTTAAACGGAGTCGACACCGGGGAGCTGTTTTTT | CASSLNGVDTGELFF
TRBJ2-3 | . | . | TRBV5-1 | TGCGCCAGCAGCGGGCTTGCAGGACAGAAAGCGGAGTCGAGTCAGGATACGCAGTATTTT | CASSGLAGQKAESSQDTQYF
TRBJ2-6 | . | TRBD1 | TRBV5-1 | TGCGCCAGCAGCTTTGCCCTACAGGGGGCTGGGGCCAACGTCCTGACTTTC | CASSFALQGAGANVLTF
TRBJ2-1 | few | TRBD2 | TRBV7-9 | TGTGCCAGCAGCTTGGAAGCGGGACTCTACAATGAGCAGTTCTTC | CASSLEAGLYNEQFF
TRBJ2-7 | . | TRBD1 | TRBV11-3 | TGTGCCAGCAGCCCAAGACAGGGTTCTGTGGGCGAGCAGTACTTC | CASSPRQGSVGEQYF
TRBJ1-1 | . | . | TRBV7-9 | TGTGCCAGCAGCTTATTCGCAGGGAACACTGAAGCTTTCTTT | CASSLFAGNTEAFF
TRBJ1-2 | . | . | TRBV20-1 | TGCAGTGTTCGGGGGGATGTTGGCTACACCTTC | CSVRGDVGYTF
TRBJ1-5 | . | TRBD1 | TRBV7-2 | TGTGCCAGCAGTTGGACAGGAGATAGCAATCAGCCCCAGCATTTT | CASSWTGDSNQPQHF
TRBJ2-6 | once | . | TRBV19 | TGTGCCAGTAGTAGGCCCTCTGGGGCCAACGTCCTGACTTTC | CASSRPSGANVLTF
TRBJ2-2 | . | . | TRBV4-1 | TGCGCCAGCAGCCAAGGTGGCCCCGCGAACACCGGGGAGCTGTTTTTT | CASSQGGPANTGELFF
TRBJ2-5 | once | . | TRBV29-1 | TGCAGCGTTGCCCGGGACATTAGGGAGACCCAGTACTTC | CSVARDIRETQYF